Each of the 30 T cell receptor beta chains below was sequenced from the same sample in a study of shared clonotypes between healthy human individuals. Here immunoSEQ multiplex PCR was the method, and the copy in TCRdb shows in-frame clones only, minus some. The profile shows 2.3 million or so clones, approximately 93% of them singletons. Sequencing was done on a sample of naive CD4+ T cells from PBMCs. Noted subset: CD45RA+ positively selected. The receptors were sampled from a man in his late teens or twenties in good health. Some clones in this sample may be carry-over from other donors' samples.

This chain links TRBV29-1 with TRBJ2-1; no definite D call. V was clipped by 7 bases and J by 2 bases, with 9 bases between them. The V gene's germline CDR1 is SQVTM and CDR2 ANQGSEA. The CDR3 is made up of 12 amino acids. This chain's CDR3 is CSDGAPYNEQFF. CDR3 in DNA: TGCAGCGATGGTGCCCCCTACAATGAGCAGTTCTTC.

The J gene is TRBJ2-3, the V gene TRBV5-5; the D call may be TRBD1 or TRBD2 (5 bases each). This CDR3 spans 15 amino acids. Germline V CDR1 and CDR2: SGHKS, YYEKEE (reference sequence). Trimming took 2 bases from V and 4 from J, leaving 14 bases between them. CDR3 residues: CASSFGASWADTQYF. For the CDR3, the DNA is TGTGCCAGCAGCTTTGGGGCTAGCTGGGCAGATACGCAGTATTTT.

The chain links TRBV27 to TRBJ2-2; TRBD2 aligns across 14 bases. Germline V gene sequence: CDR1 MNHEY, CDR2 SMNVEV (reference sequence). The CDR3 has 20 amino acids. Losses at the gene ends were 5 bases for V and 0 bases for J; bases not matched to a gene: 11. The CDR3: CASSPRTSGRLVANTGELFF. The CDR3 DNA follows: TGTGCCAGCAGTCCACGGACTAGCGGGAGGCTGGTGGCGAACACCGGGGAGCTGTTTTTT.

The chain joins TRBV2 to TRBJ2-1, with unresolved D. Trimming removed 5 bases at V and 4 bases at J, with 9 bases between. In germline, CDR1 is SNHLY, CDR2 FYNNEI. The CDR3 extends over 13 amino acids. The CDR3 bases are TGTGCCAGCAGTATAAGGACGTACAATGAGCAGTTCTTC. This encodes CASSIRTYNEQFF.

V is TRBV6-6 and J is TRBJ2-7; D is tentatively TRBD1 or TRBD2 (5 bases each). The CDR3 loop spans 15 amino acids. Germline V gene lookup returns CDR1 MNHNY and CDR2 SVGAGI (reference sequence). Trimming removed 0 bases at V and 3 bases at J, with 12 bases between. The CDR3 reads CASSYSPRDGYEQYF. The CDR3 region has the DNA TGTGCCAGCAGTTACTCGCCCCGGGACGGCTACGAGCAGTACTTC.

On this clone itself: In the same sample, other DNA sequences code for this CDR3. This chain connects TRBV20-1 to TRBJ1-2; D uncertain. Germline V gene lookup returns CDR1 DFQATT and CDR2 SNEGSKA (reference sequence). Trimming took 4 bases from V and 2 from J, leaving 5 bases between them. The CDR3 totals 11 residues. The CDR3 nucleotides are TGCAGTGCTACGGAGAACTATGGCTACACCTTC. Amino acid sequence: CSATENYGYTF.

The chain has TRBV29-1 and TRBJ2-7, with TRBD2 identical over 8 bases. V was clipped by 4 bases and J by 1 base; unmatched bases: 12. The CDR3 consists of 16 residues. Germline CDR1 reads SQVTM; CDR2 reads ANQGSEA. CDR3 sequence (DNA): TGCAGCGTTGCCCGAGGGAGCGGGAGTGGTTCCTACGAGCAGTACTTC. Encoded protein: CSVARGSGSGSYEQYF.

CDR3 region: CASSPTGSGELFF. CDR3 in DNA: TGTGCCAGCTCACCGACGGGCTCCGGGGAGCTGTTTTTT. The rearrangement links TRBV18 to TRBJ2-2; D is uncertain. Per germline, CDR1 KGHSH and CDR2 LQKENI. Trimming took off 3 bases at V and 6 bases at J, with 8 bases between the two ends. CDR3 length: 13 amino acids.

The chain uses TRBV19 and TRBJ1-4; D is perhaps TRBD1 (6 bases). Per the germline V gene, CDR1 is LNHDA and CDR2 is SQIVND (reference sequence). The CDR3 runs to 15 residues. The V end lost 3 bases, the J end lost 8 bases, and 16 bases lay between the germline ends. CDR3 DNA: TGTGCCAGTAGTATCGCAGGGGCGCAAGGCGAAAAACTGTTTTTT. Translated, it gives CASSIAGAQGEKLFF.

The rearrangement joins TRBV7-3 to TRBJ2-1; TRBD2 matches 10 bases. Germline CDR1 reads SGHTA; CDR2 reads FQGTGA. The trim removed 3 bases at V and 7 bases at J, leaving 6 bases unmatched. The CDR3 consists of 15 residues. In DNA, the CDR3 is TGTGCCAGCAGCTTGCTAGCGGGAGATCGGAATGAGCAGTTCTTC. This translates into CASSLLAGDRNEQFF.

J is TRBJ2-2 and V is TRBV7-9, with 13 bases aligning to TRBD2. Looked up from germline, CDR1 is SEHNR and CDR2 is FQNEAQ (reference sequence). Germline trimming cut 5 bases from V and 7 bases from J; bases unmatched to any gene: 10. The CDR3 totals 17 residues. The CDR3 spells CASSLGLAGEMVGELFF. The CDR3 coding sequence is TGTGCCAGCAGCCTCGGACTAGCGGGAGAGATGGTCGGGGAGCTGTTTTTT. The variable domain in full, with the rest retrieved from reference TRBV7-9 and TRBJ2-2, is DTGVSQNPRHKITKRGQNVTFRCDPISEHNRLYWYRQTLGQGPEFLTYFQNEAQLEKSRLLSDRFSAERPKGSFSTLEIQRTEQGDSAMYLCASSLGLAGEMVGELFFGEGSRLTVL.

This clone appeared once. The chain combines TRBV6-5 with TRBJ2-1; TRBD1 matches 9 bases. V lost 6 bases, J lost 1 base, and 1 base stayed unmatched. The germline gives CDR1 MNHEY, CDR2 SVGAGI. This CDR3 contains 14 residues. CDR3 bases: TGTGCCAGCAGGGACAGGGGTTCCTACAATGAGCAGTTCTTC. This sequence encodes CASRDRGSYNEQFF.

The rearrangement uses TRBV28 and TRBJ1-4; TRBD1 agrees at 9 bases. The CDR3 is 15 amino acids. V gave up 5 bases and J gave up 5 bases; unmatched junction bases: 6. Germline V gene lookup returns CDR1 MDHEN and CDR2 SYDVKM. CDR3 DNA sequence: TGTGCCAGCAGTCCAGCCGGGACAGGGAATGAAAAACTGTTTTTT. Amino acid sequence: CASSPAGTGNEKLFF.

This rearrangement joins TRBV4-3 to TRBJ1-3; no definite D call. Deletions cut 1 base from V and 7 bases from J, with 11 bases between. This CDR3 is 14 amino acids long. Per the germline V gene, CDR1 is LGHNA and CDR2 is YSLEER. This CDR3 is CASSQGRLVNTIYF. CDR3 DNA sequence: TGCGCCAGCAGCCAAGGGCGTCTGGTCAACACCATATATTTT.

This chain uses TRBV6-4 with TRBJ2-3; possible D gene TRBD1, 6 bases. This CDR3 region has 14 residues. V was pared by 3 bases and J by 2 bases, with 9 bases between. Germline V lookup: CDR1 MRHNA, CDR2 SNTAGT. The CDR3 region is CASSESGVTDTQYF. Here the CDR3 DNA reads TGTGCCAGCAGTGAGTCAGGGGTCACAGATACGCAGTATTTT.

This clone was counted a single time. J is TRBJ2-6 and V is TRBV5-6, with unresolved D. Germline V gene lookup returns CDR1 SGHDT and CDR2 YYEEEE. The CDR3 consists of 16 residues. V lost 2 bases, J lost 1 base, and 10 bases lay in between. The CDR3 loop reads CASSLGPPSGANVLTF. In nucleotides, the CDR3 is TGTGCCAGCAGCTTAGGACCTCCGTCTGGGGCCAACGTCCTGACTTTC.

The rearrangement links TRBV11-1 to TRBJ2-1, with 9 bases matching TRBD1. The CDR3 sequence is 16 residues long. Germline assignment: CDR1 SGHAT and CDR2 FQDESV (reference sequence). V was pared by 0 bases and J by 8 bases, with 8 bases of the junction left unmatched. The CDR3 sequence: CASSLAAGQGNYEQFF. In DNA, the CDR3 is TGTGCCAGCAGCTTAGCTGCGGGACAGGGAAACTATGAGCAGTTCTTC. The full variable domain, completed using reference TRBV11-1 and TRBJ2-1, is EAEVAQSPRYKITEKSQAVAFWCDPISGHATLYWYRQILGQGPELLVQFQDESVVDDSQLPKDRFSAERLKGVDSTLKIQPAELGDSAMYLCASSLAAGQGNYEQFFGPGTRLTVL.

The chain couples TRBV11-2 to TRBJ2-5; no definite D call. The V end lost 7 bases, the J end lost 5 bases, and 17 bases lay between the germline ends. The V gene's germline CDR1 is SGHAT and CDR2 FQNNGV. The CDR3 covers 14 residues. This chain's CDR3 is CASTLGSGKETQYF. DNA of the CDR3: TGTGCCAGCACCCTCGGGTCGGGCAAGGAGACCCAGTACTTC.

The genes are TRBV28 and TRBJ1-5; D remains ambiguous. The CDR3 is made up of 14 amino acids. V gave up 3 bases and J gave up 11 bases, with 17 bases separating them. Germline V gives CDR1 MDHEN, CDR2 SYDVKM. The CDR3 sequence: CASSFSAQILTQHF. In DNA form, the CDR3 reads TGTGCCAGCAGTTTTTCGGCCCAAATCTTGACCCAGCATTTT. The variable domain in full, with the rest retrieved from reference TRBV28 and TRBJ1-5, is DVKVTQSSRYLVKRTGEKVFLECVQDMDHENMFWYRQDPGLGLRLIYFSYDVKMKEKGDIPEGYSVSREKKERFSLILESASTNQTSMYLCASSFSAQILTQHFGDGTRLSIL.

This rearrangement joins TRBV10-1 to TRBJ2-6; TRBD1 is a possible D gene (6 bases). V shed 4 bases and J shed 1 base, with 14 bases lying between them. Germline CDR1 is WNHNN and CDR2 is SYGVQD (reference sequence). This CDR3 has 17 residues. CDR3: CASSGTIQGSGANVLTF. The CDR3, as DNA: TGCGCCAGCAGTGGCACCATACAGGGATCTGGGGCCAACGTCCTGACTTTC.

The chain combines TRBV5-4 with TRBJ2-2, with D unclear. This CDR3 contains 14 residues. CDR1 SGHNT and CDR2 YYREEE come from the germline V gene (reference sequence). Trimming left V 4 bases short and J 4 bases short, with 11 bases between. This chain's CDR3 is CASSPRVGTGELFF. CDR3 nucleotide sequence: TGTGCCAGCAGCCCCCGTGTGGGCACCGGGGAGCTGTTTTTT.

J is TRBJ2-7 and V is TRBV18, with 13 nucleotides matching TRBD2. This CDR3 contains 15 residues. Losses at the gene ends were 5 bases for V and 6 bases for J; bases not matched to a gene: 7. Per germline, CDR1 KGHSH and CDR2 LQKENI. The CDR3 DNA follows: TGTGCCAGCTCAGCGGGACTAGCGGGATCCACCGAGCAGTACTTC. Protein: CASSAGLAGSTEQYF.

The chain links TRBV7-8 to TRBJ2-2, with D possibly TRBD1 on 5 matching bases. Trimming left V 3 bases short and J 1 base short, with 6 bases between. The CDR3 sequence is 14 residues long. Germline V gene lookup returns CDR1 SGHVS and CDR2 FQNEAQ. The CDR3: CASSFDRNTGELFF. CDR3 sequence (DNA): TGTGCCAGCAGCTTTGACAGGAACACCGGGGAGCTGTTTTTT. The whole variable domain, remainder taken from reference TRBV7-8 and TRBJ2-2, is GAGVSQSPRYKVAKRGQDVALRCDPISGHVSLFWYQQALGQGPEFLTYFQNEAQLDKSGLPSDRFFAERPEGSVSTLKIQRTQQEDSAVYLCASSFDRNTGELFFGEGSRLTVL.

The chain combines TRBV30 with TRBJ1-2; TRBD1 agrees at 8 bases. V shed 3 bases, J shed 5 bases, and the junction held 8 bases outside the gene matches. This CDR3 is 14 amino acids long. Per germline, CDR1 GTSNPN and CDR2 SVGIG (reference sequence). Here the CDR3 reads CAWSPGTGLYGYTF. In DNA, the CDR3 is TGTGCCTGGAGCCCGGGGACAGGCCTTTATGGCTACACCTTC.

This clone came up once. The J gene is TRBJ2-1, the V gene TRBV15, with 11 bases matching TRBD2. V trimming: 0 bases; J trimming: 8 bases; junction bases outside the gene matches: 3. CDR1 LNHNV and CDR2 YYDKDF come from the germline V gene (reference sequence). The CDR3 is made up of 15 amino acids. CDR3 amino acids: CATSRDSGRGHEQFF. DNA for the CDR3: TGTGCCACCAGCAGAGATAGCGGGAGGGGACATGAGCAGTTCTTC.

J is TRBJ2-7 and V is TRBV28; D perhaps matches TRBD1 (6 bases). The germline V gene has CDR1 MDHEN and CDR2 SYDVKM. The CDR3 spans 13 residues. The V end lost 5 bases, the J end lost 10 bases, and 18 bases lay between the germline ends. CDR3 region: CASSKTSDRFQYF. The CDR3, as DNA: TGTGCCAGCAGTAAGACCTCCGACAGGTTCCAGTACTTC.

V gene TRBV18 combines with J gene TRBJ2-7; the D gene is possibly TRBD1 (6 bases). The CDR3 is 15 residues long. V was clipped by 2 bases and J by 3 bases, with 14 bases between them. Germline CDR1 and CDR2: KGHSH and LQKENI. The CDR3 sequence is CASSPGQSKGYEQYF. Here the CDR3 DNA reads TGTGCCAGCTCACCAGGACAGAGCAAGGGCTACGAGCAGTACTTC.

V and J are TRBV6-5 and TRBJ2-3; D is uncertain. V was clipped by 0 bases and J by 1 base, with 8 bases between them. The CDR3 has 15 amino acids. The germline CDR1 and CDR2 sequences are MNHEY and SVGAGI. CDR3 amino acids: CASSYSQAGTDTQYF. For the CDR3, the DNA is TGTGCCAGCAGTTACTCCCAGGCCGGCACAGATACGCAGTATTTT.

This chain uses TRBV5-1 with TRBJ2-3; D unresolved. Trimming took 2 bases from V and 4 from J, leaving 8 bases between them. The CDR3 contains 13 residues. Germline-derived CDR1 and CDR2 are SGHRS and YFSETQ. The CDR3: CASSLRIADTQYF. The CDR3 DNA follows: TGCGCCAGCAGCTTAAGAATCGCAGATACGCAGTATTTT.

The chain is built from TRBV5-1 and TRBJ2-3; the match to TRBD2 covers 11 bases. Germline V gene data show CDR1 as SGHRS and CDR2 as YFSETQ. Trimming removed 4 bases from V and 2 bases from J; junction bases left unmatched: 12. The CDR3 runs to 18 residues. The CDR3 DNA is TGCGCCAGCAGCCCGGGGGGGACTAGCGGCCTATTCACAGATACGCAGTATTTT. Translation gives CASSPGGTSGLFTDTQYF.